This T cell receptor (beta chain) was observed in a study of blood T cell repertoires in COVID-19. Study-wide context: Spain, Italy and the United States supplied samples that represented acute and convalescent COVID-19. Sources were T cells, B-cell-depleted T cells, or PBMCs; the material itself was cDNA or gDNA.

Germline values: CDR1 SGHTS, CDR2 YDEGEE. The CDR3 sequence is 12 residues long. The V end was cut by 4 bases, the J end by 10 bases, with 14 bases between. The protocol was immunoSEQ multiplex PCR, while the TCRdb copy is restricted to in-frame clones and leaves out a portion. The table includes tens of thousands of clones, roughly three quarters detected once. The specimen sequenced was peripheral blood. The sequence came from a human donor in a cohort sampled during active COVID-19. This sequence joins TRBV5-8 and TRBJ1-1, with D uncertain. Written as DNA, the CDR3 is TGTGCCAGCAGCCAACGAGGGCTCGGAGCTTTCTTT. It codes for CASSQRGLGAFF.